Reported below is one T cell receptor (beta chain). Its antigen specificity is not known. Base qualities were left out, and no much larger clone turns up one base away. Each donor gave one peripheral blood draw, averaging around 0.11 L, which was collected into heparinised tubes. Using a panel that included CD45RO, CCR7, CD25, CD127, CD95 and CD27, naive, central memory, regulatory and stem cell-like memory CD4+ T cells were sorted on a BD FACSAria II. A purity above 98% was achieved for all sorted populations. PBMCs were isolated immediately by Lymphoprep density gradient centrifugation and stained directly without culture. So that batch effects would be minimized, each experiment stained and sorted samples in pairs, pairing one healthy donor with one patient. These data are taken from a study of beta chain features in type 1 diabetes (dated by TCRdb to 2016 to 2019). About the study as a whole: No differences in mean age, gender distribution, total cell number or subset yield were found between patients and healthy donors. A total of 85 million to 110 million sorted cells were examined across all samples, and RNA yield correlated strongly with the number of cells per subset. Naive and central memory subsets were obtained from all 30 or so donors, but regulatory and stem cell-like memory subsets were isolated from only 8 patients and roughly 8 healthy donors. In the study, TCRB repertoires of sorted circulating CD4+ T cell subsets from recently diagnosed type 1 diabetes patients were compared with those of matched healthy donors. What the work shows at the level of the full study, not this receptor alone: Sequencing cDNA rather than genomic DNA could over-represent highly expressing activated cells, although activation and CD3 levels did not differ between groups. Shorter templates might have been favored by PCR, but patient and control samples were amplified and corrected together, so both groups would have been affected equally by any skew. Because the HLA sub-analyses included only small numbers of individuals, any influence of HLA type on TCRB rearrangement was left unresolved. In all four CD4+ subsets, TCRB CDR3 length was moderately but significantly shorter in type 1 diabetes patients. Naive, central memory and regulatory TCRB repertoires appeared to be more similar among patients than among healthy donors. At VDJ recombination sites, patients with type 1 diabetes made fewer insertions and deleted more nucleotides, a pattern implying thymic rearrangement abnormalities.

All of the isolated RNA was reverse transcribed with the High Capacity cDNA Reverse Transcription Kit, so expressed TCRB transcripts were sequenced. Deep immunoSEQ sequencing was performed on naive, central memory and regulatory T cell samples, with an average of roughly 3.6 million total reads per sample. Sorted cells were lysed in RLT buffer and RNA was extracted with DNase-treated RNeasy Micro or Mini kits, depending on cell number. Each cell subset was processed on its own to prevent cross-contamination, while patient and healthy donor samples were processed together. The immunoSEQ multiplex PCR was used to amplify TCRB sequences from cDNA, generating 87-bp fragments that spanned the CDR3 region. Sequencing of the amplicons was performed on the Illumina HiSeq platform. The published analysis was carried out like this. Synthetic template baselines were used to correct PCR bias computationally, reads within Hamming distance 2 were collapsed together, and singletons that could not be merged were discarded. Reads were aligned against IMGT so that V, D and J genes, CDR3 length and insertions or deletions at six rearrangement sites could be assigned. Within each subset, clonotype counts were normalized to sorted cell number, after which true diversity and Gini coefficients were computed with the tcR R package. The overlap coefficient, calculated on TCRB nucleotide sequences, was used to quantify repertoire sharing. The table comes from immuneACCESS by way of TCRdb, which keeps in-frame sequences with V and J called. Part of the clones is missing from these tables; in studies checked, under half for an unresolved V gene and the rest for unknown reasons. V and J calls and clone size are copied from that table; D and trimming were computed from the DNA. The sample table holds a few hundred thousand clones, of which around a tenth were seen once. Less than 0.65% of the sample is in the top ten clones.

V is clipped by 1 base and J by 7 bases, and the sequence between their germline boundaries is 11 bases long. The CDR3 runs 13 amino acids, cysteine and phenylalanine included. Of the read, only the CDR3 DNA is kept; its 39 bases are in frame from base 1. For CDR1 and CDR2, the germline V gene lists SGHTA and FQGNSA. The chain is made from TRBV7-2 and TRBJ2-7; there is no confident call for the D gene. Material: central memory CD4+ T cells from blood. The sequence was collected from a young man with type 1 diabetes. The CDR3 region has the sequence CASSLVTVGEQYF. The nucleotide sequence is TGTGCCAGCAGCTTAGTTACGGTGGGGGAGCAGTACTTC.